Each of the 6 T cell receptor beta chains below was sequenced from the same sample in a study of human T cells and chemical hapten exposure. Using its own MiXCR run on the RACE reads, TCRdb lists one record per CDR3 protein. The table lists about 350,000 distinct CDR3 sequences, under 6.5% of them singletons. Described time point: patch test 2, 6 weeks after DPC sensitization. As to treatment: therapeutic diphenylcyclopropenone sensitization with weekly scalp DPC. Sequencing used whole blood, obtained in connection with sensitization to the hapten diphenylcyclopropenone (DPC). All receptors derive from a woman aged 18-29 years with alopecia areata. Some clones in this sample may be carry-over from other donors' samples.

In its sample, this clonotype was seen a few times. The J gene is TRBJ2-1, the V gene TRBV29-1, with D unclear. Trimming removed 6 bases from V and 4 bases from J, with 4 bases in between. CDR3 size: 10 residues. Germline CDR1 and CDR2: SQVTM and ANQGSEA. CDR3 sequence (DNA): TGCAGCGTCGGGTACAATGAGCAGTTCTTC. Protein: CSVGYNEQFF.

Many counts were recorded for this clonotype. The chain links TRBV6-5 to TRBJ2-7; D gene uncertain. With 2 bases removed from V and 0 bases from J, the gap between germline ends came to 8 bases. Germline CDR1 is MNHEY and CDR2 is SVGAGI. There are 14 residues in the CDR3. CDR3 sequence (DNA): TGTGCCAGCAGTTACGGGCGGACCTCCTACGAGCAGTACTTC. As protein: CASSYGRTSYEQYF.

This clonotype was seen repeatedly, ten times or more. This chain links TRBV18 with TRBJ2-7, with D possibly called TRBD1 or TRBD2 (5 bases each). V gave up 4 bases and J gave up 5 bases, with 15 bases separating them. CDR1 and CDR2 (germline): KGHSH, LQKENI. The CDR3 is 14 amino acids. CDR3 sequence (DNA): TGTGCCAGCTCACTGCACCGGGACCTGGACGAGCAGTACTTC. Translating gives CASSLHRDLDEQYF. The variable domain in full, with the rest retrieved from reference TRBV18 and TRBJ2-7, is NAGVMQNPRHLVRRRGQEARLRCSPMKGHSHVYWYRQLPEEGLKFMVYLQKENIIDESGMPKERFSAEFPKEGPSILRIQQVVRGDSAAYFCASSLHRDLDEQYFGPGTRLTVT.

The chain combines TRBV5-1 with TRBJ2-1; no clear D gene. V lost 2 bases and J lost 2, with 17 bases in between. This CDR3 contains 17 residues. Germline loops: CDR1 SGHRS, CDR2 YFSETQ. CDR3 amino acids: CASSFSLMAGPYNEQFF. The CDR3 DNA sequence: TGCGCCAGCAGCTTCTCGTTGATGGCCGGTCCCTACAATGAGCAGTTCTTC.

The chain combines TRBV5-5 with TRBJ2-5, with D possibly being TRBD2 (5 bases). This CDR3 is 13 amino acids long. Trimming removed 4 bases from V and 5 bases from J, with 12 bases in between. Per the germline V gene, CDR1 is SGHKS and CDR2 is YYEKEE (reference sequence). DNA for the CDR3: TGTGCCAGCAGCGTGTATAGCGACGAGACCCAGTACTTC. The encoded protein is CASSVYSDETQYF. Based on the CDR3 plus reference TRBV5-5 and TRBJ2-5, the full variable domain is DAGVTQSPTHLIKTRGQQVTLRCSPISGHKSVSWYQQVLGQGPQFIFQYYEKEERGRGNFPDRFSARQFPNYSSELNVNALLLGDSALYLCASSVYSDETQYFGPGTRLLVL.

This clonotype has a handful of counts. The CDR3 DNA reads TGCAGTGCCAGGACAGGGAGTCAGCCCCAGCATTTT. Its protein is CSARTGSQPQHF. The chain uses TRBV20-1 and TRBJ1-5; 8 bases are shared with TRBD1. Germline V gives CDR1 DFQATT, CDR2 SNEGSKA (reference sequence). CDR3 length equals 12 residues. V was clipped by 6 bases and J by 6 bases; unmatched bases: 4.